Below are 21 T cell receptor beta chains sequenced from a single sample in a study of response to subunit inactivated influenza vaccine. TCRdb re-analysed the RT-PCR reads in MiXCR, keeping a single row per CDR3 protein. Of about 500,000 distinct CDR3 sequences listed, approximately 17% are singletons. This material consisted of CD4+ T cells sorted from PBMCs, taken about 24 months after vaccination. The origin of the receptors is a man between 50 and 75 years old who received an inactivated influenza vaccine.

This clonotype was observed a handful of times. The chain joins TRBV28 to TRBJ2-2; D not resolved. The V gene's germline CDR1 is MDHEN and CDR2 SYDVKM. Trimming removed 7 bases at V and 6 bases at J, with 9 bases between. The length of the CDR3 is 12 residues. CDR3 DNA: TGTGCCAGCAACGTCGGTCCCGGGGAGCTGTTTTTT. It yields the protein CASNVGPGELFF.

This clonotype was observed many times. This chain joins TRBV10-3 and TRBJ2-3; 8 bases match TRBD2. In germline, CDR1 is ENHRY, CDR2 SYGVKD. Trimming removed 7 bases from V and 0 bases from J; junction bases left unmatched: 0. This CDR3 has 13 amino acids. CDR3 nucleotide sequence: TGTGCCATCACTAGCGGGAGCACAGATACGCAGTATTTT. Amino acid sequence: CAITSGSTDTQYF.

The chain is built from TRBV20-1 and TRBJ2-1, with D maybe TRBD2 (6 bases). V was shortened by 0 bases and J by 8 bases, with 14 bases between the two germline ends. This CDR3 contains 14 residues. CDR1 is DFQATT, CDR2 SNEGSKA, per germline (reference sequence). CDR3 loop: CSARDLAGIYEQFF. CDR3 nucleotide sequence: TGCAGTGCTAGAGATCTGGCGGGAATCTATGAGCAGTTCTTC.

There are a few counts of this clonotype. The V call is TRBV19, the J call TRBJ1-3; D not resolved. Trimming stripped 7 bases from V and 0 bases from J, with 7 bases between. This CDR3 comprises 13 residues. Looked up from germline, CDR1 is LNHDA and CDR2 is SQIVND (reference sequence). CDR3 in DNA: TGTGCCAGTATGGATCTCTCTGGAAACACCATATATTTT. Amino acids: CASMDLSGNTIYF.

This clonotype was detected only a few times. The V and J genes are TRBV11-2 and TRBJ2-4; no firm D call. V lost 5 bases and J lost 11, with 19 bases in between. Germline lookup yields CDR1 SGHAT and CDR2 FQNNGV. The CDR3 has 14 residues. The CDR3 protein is CASSQLSGLKVQYF. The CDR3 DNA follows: TGTGCCAGCAGCCAGTTGAGTGGGTTAAAGGTTCAGTACTTC.

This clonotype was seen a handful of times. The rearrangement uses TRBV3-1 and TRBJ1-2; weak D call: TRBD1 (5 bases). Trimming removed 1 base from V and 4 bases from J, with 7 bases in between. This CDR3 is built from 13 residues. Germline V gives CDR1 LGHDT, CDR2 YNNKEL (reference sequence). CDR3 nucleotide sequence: TGTGCCAGCAGCCAAGCTGACAGCTATGGCTACACCTTC. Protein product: CASSQADSYGYTF.

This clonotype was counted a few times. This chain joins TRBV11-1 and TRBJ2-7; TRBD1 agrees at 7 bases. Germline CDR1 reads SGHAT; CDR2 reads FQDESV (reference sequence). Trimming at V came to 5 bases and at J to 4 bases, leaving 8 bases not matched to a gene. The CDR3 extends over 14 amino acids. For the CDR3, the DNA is TGTGCCAGCAGCCTACTCGGGACAGCTTACGAGCAGTACTTC. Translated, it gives CASSLLGTAYEQYF. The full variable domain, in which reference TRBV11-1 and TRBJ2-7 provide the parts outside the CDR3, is EAEVAQSPRYKITEKSQAVAFWCDPISGHATLYWYRQILGQGPELLVQFQDESVVDDSQLPKDRFSAERLKGVDSTLKIQPAELGDSAMYLCASSLLGTAYEQYFGPGTRLTVT.

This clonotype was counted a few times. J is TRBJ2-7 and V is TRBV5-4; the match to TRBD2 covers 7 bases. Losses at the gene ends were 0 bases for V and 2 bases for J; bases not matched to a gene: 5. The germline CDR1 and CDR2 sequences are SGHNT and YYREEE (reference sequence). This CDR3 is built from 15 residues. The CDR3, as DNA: TGTGCCAGCAGCTTGGATCTAGCGGCGACCTACGAGCAGTACTTC. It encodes CASSLDLAATYEQYF. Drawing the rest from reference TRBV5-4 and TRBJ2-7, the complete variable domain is ETGVTQSPTHLIKTRGQQVTLRCSSQSGHNTVSWYQQALGQGPQFIFQYYREEENGRGNFPPRFSGLQFPNYSSELNVNALELDDSALYLCASSLDLAATYEQYFGPGTRLTVT.

CDR3 loop: CASSYSSGSQPQHF. The CDR3 DNA follows: TGTGCCAGCAGTTACTCGAGCGGTTCCCAGCCCCAGCATTTT. The chain has TRBV6-2 or TRBV6-3 and TRBJ1-5, with unresolved D. V was pared by 0 bases and J by 7 bases, with 10 bases between. Per the germline V gene, CDR1 is MNHEY and CDR2 is SVGEGT. The CDR3 length is 14 residues.

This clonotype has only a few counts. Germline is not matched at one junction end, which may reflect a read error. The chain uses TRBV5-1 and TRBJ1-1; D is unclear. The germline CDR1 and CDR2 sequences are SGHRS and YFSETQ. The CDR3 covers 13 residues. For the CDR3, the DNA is TGCGCCAGCCGCTTGAGTGGGAACACTGAAGCTTTCTTT. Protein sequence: CASRLSGNTEAFF.

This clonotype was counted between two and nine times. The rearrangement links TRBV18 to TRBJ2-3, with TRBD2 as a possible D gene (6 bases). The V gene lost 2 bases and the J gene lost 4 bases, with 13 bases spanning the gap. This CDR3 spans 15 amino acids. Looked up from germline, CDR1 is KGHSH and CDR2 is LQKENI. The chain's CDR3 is CASSPGRDLADTQYF. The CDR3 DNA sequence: TGTGCCAGCTCACCAGGGCGGGATTTAGCAGATACGCAGTATTTT.

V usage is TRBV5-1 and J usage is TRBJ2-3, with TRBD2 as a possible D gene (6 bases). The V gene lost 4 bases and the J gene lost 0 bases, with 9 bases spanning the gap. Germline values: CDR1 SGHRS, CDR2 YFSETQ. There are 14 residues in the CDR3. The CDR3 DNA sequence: TGCGCCAGCAGCGGGGGAGGTAGCACAGATACGCAGTATTTT. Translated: CASSGGGSTDTQYF.

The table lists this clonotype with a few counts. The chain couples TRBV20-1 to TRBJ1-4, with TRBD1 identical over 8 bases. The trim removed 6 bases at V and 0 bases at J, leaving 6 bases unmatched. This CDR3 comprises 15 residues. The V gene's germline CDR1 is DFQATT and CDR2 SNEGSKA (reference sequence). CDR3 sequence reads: CSARDRLATNEKLFF. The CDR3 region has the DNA TGCAGTGCGAGGGACAGGTTAGCAACTAATGAAAAACTGTTTTTT.

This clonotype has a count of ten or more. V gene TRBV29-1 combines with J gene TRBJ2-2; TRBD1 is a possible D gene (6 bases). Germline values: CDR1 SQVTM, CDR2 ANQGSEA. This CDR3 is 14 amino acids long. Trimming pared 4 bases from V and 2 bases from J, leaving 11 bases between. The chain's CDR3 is CSVGTALNTGELFF. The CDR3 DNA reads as TGCAGCGTTGGGACAGCACTTAACACCGGGGAGCTGTTTTTT.

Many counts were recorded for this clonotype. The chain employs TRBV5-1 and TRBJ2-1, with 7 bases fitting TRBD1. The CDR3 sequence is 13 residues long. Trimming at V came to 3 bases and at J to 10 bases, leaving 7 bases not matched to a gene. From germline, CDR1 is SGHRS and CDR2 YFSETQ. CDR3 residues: CASSYWTGQEQFF. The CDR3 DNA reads TGCGCCAGCAGCTACTGGACAGGACAGGAGCAGTTCTTC.

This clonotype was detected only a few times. This chain's CDR3 is CATSRGRFSADTQYF. The CDR3 coding sequence is TGTGCCACCAGCCGAGGGAGGTTTTCGGCAGATACGCAGTATTTT. The genes are TRBV15 and TRBJ2-3; TRBD2 is a possible D gene (6 bases). CDR1 and CDR2 (germline): LNHNV, YYDKDF (reference sequence). The V end lost 5 bases, the J end lost 4 bases, and 16 bases lay between the germline ends. CDR3 length equals 15 residues.

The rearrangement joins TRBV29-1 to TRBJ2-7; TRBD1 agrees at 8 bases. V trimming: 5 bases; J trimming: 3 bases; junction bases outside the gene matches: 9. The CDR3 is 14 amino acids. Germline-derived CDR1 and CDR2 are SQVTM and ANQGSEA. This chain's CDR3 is CSVNGQGSRYEQYF. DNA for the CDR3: TGCAGCGTTAATGGACAGGGTTCCCGCTACGAGCAGTACTTC.

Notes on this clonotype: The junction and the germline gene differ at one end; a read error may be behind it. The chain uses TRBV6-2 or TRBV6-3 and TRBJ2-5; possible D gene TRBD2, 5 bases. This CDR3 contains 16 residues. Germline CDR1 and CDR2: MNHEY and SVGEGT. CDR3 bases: TGTGCCAGCAGTCACTCTGTCACCGGAGGTGTAGAGACCCAGTACTTC. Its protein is CASSHSVTGGVETQYF.

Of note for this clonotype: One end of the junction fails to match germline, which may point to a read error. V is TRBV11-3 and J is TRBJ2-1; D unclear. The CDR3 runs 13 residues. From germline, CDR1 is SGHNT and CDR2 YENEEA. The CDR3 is CARSLGPGTKQFF. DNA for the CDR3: TGTGCCAGAAGCTTAGGTCCCGGAACCAAGCAGTTCTTC. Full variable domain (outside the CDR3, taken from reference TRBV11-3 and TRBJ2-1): EAGVVQSPRYKIIEKKQPVAFWCNPISGHNTLYWYLQNLGQGPELLIRYENEEAVDDSQLPKDRFSAERLKGVDSTLKIQPAELGDSAVYLCARSLGPGTKQFFGPGTRLTVL.

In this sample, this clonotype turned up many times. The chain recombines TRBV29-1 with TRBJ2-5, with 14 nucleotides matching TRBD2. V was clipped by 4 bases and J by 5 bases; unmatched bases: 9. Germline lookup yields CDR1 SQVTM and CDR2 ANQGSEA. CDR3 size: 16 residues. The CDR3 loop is CSVAGLAGVGRETQYF. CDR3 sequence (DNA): TGCAGCGTTGCGGGACTAGCGGGGGTGGGGAGGGAGACCCAGTACTTC.

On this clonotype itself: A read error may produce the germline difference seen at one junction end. The CDR3 sequence: CASSQDLGLAGANF. The DNA of the CDR3 is TGCGCCAGCAGCCAAGATCTGGGGCTAGCGGGAGCTAACTTC. The chain has TRBV4-3 and TRBJ2-1; 10 bases match TRBD2. This CDR3 spans 14 amino acids. Germline V gives CDR1 LGHNA, CDR2 YSLEER.